The 26 T cell receptor beta chains given below trace back to one sample, sequenced in a study of PD-L1 blockade in urothelial cancer. The method was immunoSEQ multiplex PCR; TCRdb's version includes in-frame clones alone and lacks a portion of them. Of 45,000 to 50,000 clones in the sample, roughly 80% were seen once. As for time point: peripheral blood 6 weeks after treatment start. The specimen was PBMCs, collected around atezolizumab (anti-PD-L1) treatment. The receptors derive from a man aged 65-85 years with urothelial cancer.

The chain has TRBV11-1 and TRBJ2-2; weak D call: TRBD2 (6 bases). Per the germline V gene, CDR1 is SGHAT and CDR2 is FQDESV (reference sequence). Trimming shortened V by 5 bases and J by 4 bases, and 14 bases separated the two germline ends. The CDR3 runs to 15 residues. CDR3: CASSQMAGPTGELFF. The DNA for the CDR3 is TGTGCCAGCAGCCAAATGGCGGGGCCCACCGGGGAGCTGTTTTTT.

This clone has only a few counts. This chain links TRBV5-1 with TRBJ1-5; 9 bases align to TRBD1. This CDR3 is built from 17 residues. Germline V lookup: CDR1 SGHRS, CDR2 YFSETQ. The trim removed 1 base at V and 4 bases at J, leaving 9 bases unmatched. The CDR3 region is CASSLNPGQGSNQPQHF. DNA for the CDR3: TGCGCCAGCAGCTTGAATCCGGGACAGGGCTCGAATCAGCCCCAGCATTTT.

The genes are TRBV9 and TRBJ2-7; the D is unclear. CDR3 length: 13 amino acids. V was trimmed by 3 bases and J by 0 bases, leaving 7 bases between them. Germline V gene data show CDR1 as SGDLS and CDR2 as YYNGEE. The CDR3 reads CASSGRASYEQYF. As DNA, the CDR3 is TGTGCCAGCAGCGGGAGAGCCTCCTACGAGCAGTACTTC.

The gene calls are TRBV5-1 and TRBJ1-2; D unresolved. Germline CDR1 is SGHRS and CDR2 is YFSETQ. Trimming removed 0 bases from V and 0 bases from J, with 6 bases in between. This CDR3 region has 14 residues. The DNA for the CDR3 is TGCGCCAGCAGCTTGGGGCGGACTAACTATGGCTACACCTTC. It translates to CASSLGRTNYGYTF.

The chain is built from TRBV7-9 and TRBJ2-6, with 9 nucleotides matching TRBD1. Germline-derived CDR1 and CDR2 are SEHNR and FQNEAQ (reference sequence). After removal of 4 bases from V and 0 bases from J, the junction contained 4 bases not matched to a gene. The CDR3 sequence is 17 residues long. CDR3 coding DNA: TGTGCCAGCAGCTCCCGGGACAGGGCCTCTGGGGCCAACGTCCTGACTTTC. This gives the protein CASSSRDRASGANVLTF.

The chain carries TRBV5-1 and TRBJ2-2; D gene ambiguous. The CDR3 is 15 residues long. V was cut by 4 bases and J by 2 bases, with 12 bases left in between. The germline V gene encodes CDR1 SGHRS and CDR2 YFSETQ. Here the CDR3 DNA reads TGCGCCAGCAGCCCCGAAGGAGAAAACACCGGGGAGCTGTTTTTT. It codes for CASSPEGENTGELFF.

This clone was seen a single time. The rearrangement joins TRBV29-1 to TRBJ2-7; D is perhaps TRBD1 (6 bases). Per the germline V gene, CDR1 is SQVTM and CDR2 is ANQGSEA. This CDR3 spans 14 amino acids. With 4 bases removed from V and 3 bases from J, the gap between germline ends came to 16 bases. This chain's CDR3 is CSVVVQGVVYEQYF. CDR3 nucleotides: TGCAGCGTTGTTGTACAGGGTGTAGTCTACGAGCAGTACTTC.

This chain links TRBV5-1 with TRBJ2-3; no firm D call. Germline-derived CDR1 and CDR2 are SGHRS and YFSETQ. Between the trimmed V and J ends, which lost 2 bases and 6 bases, there was a span of 13 bases. This CDR3 is 14 amino acids long. The CDR3 DNA is TGCGCCAGCAGCTTCGCCGGAGATCTCGATACGCAGTATTTT. It codes for CASSFAGDLDTQYF. Complete variable domain (other parts from reference TRBV5-1 and TRBJ2-3): KAGVTQTPRYLIKTRGQQVTLSCSPISGHRSVSWYQQTPGQGLQFLFEYFSETQRNKGNFPGRFSGRQFSNSRSEMNVSTLELGDSALYLCASSFAGDLDTQYFGPGTRLTVL.

The chain uses TRBV7-9 and TRBJ2-2; TRBD2 matches 9 bases. Germline CDR1 is SEHNR and CDR2 is FQNEAQ (reference sequence). Trimming took 4 bases from V and 5 from J; bases not matched to a gene: 2. This CDR3 has 14 residues. This CDR3 reads CASSSTSGTGELFF. The CDR3 DNA sequence: TGTGCCAGCAGCTCCACTAGCGGGACCGGGGAGCTGTTTTTT.

As concerns this clone: The junction does not match germline at one end; this may be a read error. The chain has TRBV6-1 and TRBJ2-5, with 7 nucleotides matching TRBD2. This CDR3 region has 14 residues. From germline, CDR1 is MNHNS and CDR2 SASEGT. CDR3 nucleotides: TGTGCCAGCAGTAGACTAGCATCGTGGGAGACCCGGTACTTC. Its protein is CASSRLASWETRYF.

The chain links TRBV5-1 to TRBJ2-3, with TRBD2 matching over 12 bases. The CDR3 length is 15 residues. Losses at the gene ends were 4 bases for V and 2 bases for J; bases not matched to a gene: 2. Germline V gene sequence: CDR1 SGHRS, CDR2 YFSETQ. The CDR3: CASSGLAGHTDTQYF. CDR3 DNA: TGCGCCAGCAGCGGACTAGCGGGACACACAGATACGCAGTATTTT.

This chain connects TRBV27 to TRBJ2-7; TRBD2 agrees at 8 bases. The CDR3 has 14 amino acids. Losses at the gene ends were 8 bases for V and 0 bases for J; bases not matched to a gene: 6. Germline lookup yields CDR1 MNHEY and CDR2 SMNVEV (reference sequence). The CDR3 loop reads CASHRAGGSYEQYF. CDR3 nucleotide sequence: TGTGCCAGCCATAGGGCGGGAGGCTCCTACGAGCAGTACTTC.

This clone was seen a few times. The V call is TRBV28, the J call TRBJ2-5, with 8 bases aligning to TRBD2. CDR3 length: 15 residues. V lost 2 bases to trimming and J lost 1 base; unmatched junction nucleotides: 3. Per the germline V gene, CDR1 is MDHEN and CDR2 is SYDVKM. This chain's CDR3 is CASSLLAGGQETQYF. The CDR3, as DNA: TGTGCCAGCAGTTTACTAGCGGGTGGCCAAGAGACCCAGTACTTC.

This clone was recorded a few times. The chain couples TRBV28 to TRBJ2-3; weak D call: TRBD1 (6 bases). Trimming removed 2 bases at V and 0 bases at J, with 9 bases between. Looked up from germline, CDR1 is MDHEN and CDR2 is SYDVKM. This CDR3 has 15 amino acids. The CDR3 DNA is TGTGCCAGCAGTTTAGGACAGACTAGCACAGATACGCAGTATTTT. It yields the protein CASSLGQTSTDTQYF.

The chain couples TRBV7-3 to TRBJ2-1; D call uncertain. V lost 5 bases and J 4 bases, leaving 15 bases between the germline ends. This CDR3 is built from 15 residues. The germline gives CDR1 SGHTA, CDR2 FQGTGA. CDR3 loop: CASSQALAVYNEQFF. The CDR3 DNA reads as TGTGCCAGCAGCCAGGCGTTGGCAGTATACAATGAGCAGTTCTTC.

This clone was seen a handful of times. The genes are TRBV6-4 and TRBJ2-1; 8 bases are shared with TRBD2. J lost 3 bases, V lost 7 bases, and 8 bases had no gene match. The germline gives CDR1 MRHNA, CDR2 SNTAGT. The length of the CDR3 is 15 residues. The CDR3 protein is CASTLRAGGYNEQFF. The CDR3 DNA reads as TGTGCCAGCACCCTCCGGGCGGGAGGCTACAATGAGCAGTTCTTC.

This chain links TRBV19 with TRBJ2-5; tentative D call: TRBD2 (7 bases). Trimming removed 4 bases at V and 4 bases at J, with 25 bases between. CDR1 is LNHDA and CDR2 is SQIVND in the germline V gene (reference sequence). This CDR3 comprises 18 residues. This CDR3 is CASSTSPQKQGGGETQYF. Here the CDR3 DNA reads TGTGCCAGTAGTACCTCCCCCCAAAAACAGGGCGGGGGAGAGACCCAGTACTTC.

The chain has TRBV5-1 and TRBJ2-5; 8 positions match TRBD2. The CDR3 contains 15 residues. CDR1 SGHRS and CDR2 YFSETQ come from the germline V gene. V was clipped by 0 bases and J by 5 bases; unmatched bases: 6. The CDR3 sequence is CASSLETSGPETQYF. Written as DNA, the CDR3 is TGCGCCAGCAGCTTGGAAACTAGCGGACCGGAGACCCAGTACTTC.

This chain joins TRBV5-1 and TRBJ2-2; 10 bases are a match to TRBD1. Germline loops: CDR1 SGHRS, CDR2 YFSETQ. CDR3 length equals 17 residues. J lost 2 bases, V lost 3 bases, and 7 bases had no gene match. The CDR3 sequence: CASSSLDRGRNTGELFF. CDR3 DNA: TGCGCCAGCAGCTCGTTAGACAGGGGGCGAAACACCGGGGAGCTGTTTTTT.

This clone appeared once. The genes are TRBV28 and TRBJ2-5; perhaps TRBD1 as D (5 bases). CDR3 length: 12 residues. The germline V gene encodes CDR1 MDHEN and CDR2 SYDVKM. Trimming left V 9 bases short and J 4 bases short, with 12 bases between. The CDR3 region is CARTVSPETQYF. CDR3 in DNA: TGTGCCAGGACAGTTAGTCCAGAGACCCAGTACTTC.

The rearrangement uses TRBV19 and TRBJ1-4, with D unresolved. Germline CDR1 is LNHDA and CDR2 is SQIVND (reference sequence). CDR3 size: 13 residues. Trimming left V 9 bases short and J 8 bases short, with 16 bases between. The CDR3 nucleotides read TGTGCCAGCGGGTCTCGGCATGGAGAAAAACTGTTTTTT. Protein product: CASGSRHGEKLFF.

There are a few counts of this clone. This CDR3 is CASSLGVSGETQNEQFF. CDR3 DNA sequence: TGTGCCAGCAGCTTAGGGGTATCGGGGGAGACACAGAATGAGCAGTTCTTC. The gene calls are TRBV7-2 and TRBJ2-1; a possible D gene is TRBD2 (6 bases). The V gene's germline CDR1 is SGHTA and CDR2 FQGNSA. This CDR3 region has 17 residues. Deletions cut 1 base from V and 7 bases from J, with 20 bases between.

This chain links TRBV27 with TRBJ2-2; 11 nucleotides align to TRBD2. The V segment lost 2 bases and the J segment 4 bases; nucleotides outside the gene matches: 12. The CDR3 is made up of 19 amino acids. Germline V gene data show CDR1 as MNHEY and CDR2 as SMNVEV (reference sequence). The CDR3 bases are TGTGCCAGCAGTTTAGGCTTTACTAGCGGGAGAAGGGGCACCGGGGAGCTGTTTTTT. Translating gives CASSLGFTSGRRGTGELFF.

J is TRBJ1-2 and V is TRBV7-8; 7 nucleotides line up with TRBD1. Trimming cost V 5 bases and J 9 bases; bases outside gene matches: 9. The germline V gene encodes CDR1 SGHVS and CDR2 FQNEAQ. The CDR3 is 13 residues long. In DNA form, the CDR3 reads TGTGCCAGCAGCCCCGGGACAGTATCTAGCTACACCTTC. This sequence encodes CASSPGTVSSYTF. Filled out from reference TRBV7-8 and TRBJ1-2, the complete variable domain reads GAGVSQSPRYKVAKRGQDVALRCDPISGHVSLFWYQQALGQGPEFLTYFQNEAQLDKSGLPSDRFFAERPEGSVSTLKIQRTQQEDSAVYLCASSPGTVSSYTFGSGTRLTVV.

The gene calls are TRBV19 and TRBJ1-2; D unresolved. The CDR3 has 14 residues. From germline, CDR1 is LNHDA and CDR2 SQIVND (reference sequence). Trimming took 2 bases from V and 2 from J, leaving 9 bases between them. The CDR3 nucleotides read TGTGCCAGTAGTATATCAGCGGCGAACTATGGCTACACCTTC. This gives the protein CASSISAANYGYTF.

The chain couples TRBV7-9 to TRBJ2-7; 7 bases are shared with TRBD1. V was clipped by 3 bases and J by 7 bases; unmatched bases: 9. Germline values: CDR1 SEHNR, CDR2 FQNEAQ (reference sequence). The CDR3 is 14 amino acids. The DNA of the CDR3 is TGTGCCAGCAGCTTCGATACAGGGGCGCGGGAGCAGTACTTC. Translating gives CASSFDTGAREQYF.